This T cell receptor (beta chain) comes out of a study of cytomegalovirus exposure and HLA in healthy donors. A note on this clone: Relative to the germline gene, one junction end is altered; a read error may explain this.

A multiplex PCR was run with 60 Vbeta primers and 13 Jbeta primers. Some clones are missing from TCRdb's copy, which holds only in-frame ones; the method was immunoSEQ multiplex PCR. The data contain some 170,000 clones, about 83% of them singletons. The material sequenced was PBMCs. This receptor was taken from a female donor in good health and CMV-seronegative.

CDR3 nucleotides: TGTTCCAGCAGCTTAATGGCAGGGAACACCGGGGAGCTGTTTTTT. Its translation: CSSSLMAGNTGELFF. The rearrangement joins TRBV7-9 to TRBJ2-2; D gene ambiguous. This CDR3 is 15 amino acids long. CDR1 and CDR2 (germline): SEHNR, FQNEAQ (reference sequence).